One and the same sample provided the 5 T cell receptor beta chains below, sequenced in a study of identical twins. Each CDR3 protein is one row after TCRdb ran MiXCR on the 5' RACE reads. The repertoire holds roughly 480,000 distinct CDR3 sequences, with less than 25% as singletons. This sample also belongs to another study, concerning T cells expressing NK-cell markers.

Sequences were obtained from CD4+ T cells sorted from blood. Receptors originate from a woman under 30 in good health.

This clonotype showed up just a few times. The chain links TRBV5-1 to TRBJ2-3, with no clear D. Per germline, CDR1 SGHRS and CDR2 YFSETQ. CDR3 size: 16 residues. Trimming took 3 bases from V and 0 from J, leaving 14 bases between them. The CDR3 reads CASSSLGATSTDTQYF. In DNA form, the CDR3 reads TGCGCCAGCAGCTCCCTCGGTGCAACTAGCACAGATACGCAGTATTTT.

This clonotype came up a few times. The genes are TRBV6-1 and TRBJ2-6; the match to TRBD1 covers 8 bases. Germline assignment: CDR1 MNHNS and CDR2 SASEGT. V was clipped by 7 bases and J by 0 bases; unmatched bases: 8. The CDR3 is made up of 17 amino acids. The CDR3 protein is CASKTQGGYSGANVLTF. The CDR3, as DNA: TGTGCCAGCAAGACACAGGGGGGTTACTCTGGGGCCAACGTCCTGACTTTC.

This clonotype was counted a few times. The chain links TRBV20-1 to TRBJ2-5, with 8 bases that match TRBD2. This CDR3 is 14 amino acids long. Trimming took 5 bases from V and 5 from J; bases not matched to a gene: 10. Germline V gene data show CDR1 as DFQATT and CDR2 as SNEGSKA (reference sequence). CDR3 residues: CSAVRGARGETQYF. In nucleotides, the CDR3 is TGCAGTGCTGTGCGGGGGGCGCGGGGGGAGACCCAGTACTTC.

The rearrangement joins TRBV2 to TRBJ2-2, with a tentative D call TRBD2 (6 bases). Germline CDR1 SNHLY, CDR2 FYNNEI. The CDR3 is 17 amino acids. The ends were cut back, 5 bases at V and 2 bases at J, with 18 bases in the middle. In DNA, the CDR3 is TGTGCCAGCAGTCCGGGACTTCTTTCAACCAACACCGGGGAGCTGTTTTTT. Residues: CASSPGLLSTNTGELFF.

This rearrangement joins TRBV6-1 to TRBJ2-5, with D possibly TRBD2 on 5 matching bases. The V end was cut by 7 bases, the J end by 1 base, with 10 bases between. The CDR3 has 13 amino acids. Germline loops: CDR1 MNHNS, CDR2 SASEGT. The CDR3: CASKGRGQETQYF. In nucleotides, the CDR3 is TGTGCCAGCAAAGGTCGGGGCCAAGAGACCCAGTACTTC.